These 27 T cell receptor beta chains share one sample of origin, sequenced in a study of shared clonotypes between healthy human individuals. Positively selected for CCR7, the CD45RO-negative cells used as naive CD8 cells excluded terminally differentiated effector memory CD45RA+ cells. Sequenced by immunoSEQ multiplex PCR; TCRdb stores in-frame clones only, minus some. The sample yields about 2.2 million clones, around 93% seen once. Input material: naive CD8+ T cells from PBMCs. The receptors stem from a man younger than 35 in good health. Some clones in this sample may be carry-over from other donors' samples.

The rearrangement joins TRBV4-3 to TRBJ2-1; 10 nucleotides align to TRBD2. Germline-derived CDR1 and CDR2 are LGHNA and YSLEER. There are 17 residues in the CDR3. V shed 0 bases and J 9 bases; nucleotides not matched to a gene: 11. CDR3 in DNA: TGCGCCAGCAGCCAAGAAGTCAGGCTAGCGGGAGTGCTTGAGCAGTTCTTC. It translates to CASSQEVRLAGVLEQFF.

The chain links TRBV13 to TRBJ2-7, with D perhaps assigned TRBD1 or TRBD2 (5 bases each). This CDR3 comprises 17 residues. Germline assignment: CDR1 PRHDT and CDR2 FYEKMQ (reference sequence). The ends were cut back, 5 bases at V and 3 bases at J, with 23 bases in the middle. The CDR3 DNA reads as TGTGCCAGCAGCCCCGTGGGGGTCGGGGAGCCGAACTACGAGCAGTACTTC. This encodes CASSPVGVGEPNYEQYF.

This chain uses TRBV4-3 with TRBJ2-3; tentative D call: TRBD2 (5 bases). Looked up from germline, CDR1 is LGHNA and CDR2 is YSLEER. Between the trimmed V and J ends, which lost 1 base and 0 bases, there was a span of 14 bases. This CDR3 contains 17 residues. The CDR3 spells CASSQVPLASSTDTQYF. CDR3 coding DNA: TGCGCCAGCAGCCAAGTCCCCTTAGCGTCTAGCACAGATACGCAGTATTTT.

This clone occurred once. The rearrangement links TRBV6-1 to TRBJ2-7; TRBD1 is a possible D gene (6 bases). Germline CDR1 reads MNHNS; CDR2 reads SASEGT. The CDR3 runs to 8 residues. Here the CDR3 reads CPKGVQYF. For the CDR3, the DNA is TGTCCCAAGGGGGTGCAGTACTTC.

V usage is TRBV4-1 and J usage is TRBJ2-7, with 8 nucleotides matching TRBD1. From germline, CDR1 is MGHRA and CDR2 YSYEKL. V dropped 1 base and J dropped 5; count of bases not matched to a gene: 4. The CDR3 has 14 amino acids. The CDR3 is CASSQGQGADEQYF. The CDR3 DNA follows: TGCGCCAGCAGCCAAGGGCAGGGGGCGGACGAGCAGTACTTC.

This chain connects TRBV9 to TRBJ1-5; 9 bases line up with TRBD1. The junction had 6 bases not matched to a gene; V was cut back by 2 bases and J by 6 bases. CDR3 length: 15 amino acids. Germline values: CDR1 SGDLS, CDR2 YYNGEE. CDR3 nucleotide sequence: TGTGCCAGCAGCGTCGGACAGGGGTCCTCTCAGCCCCAGCATTTT. Protein sequence: CASSVGQGSSQPQHF.

This clone was found once. The chain is built from TRBV9 and TRBJ2-7; possibly TRBD2 for D (5 bases). Trimming stripped 4 bases from V and 7 bases from J, with 18 bases between. CDR3 length equals 14 residues. Germline CDR1 SGDLS, CDR2 YYNGEE. In DNA form, the CDR3 reads TGTGCCAGCAGCCCCCAAGTTGGGGAGCGAGAGCAGTACTTC. It encodes CASSPQVGEREQYF.

The V call is TRBV5-6, the J call TRBJ2-7; the match to TRBD1 covers 10 bases. V was clipped by 5 bases and J by 4 bases; unmatched bases: 9. Per the germline V gene, CDR1 is SGHDT and CDR2 is YYEEEE. The length of the CDR3 is 15 residues. CDR3 in amino acids: CASRALRDRGYEQYF. CDR3 DNA: TGTGCCAGCAGGGCCCTCCGGGACAGGGGTTACGAGCAGTACTTC.

As regards this clone: The sample holds other DNA sequences that translate to the same CDR3. The gene calls are TRBV5-4 and TRBJ2-1; weak D call: TRBD2 (5 bases). Deletions cut 4 bases from V and 4 bases from J, with 6 bases between. CDR1 is SGHNT and CDR2 is YYREEE in the germline V gene (reference sequence). CDR3 length: 12 residues. CDR3 DNA: TGTGCCAGCAGCCCGGGGTACAATGAGCAGTTCTTC. Protein sequence: CASSPGYNEQFF.

The chain has TRBV4-2 and TRBJ2-1, with 7 bases matching TRBD2. CDR1 and CDR2 from the germline V gene are LGHNA and YNFKEQ. The CDR3 has 17 amino acids. The junction had 7 bases not matched to a gene; V was cut back by 2 bases and J by 0 bases. CDR3 bases: TGTGCCAGCAGCCAACCCCTAGCGGAGGTCTCCTACAATGAGCAGTTCTTC. Translated, it gives CASSQPLAEVSYNEQFF.

V is TRBV7-3 and J is TRBJ2-7; the D is unclear. Per the germline V gene, CDR1 is SGHTA and CDR2 is FQGTGA. The CDR3 has 14 amino acids. Trimming removed 3 bases from V and 3 bases from J, with 12 bases in between. CDR3 DNA: TGTGCCAGCAGCTTTCTCGAGAGGAGCTACGAGCAGTACTTC. Residues: CASSFLERSYEQYF. The whole variable domain, filled in from reference TRBV7-3 and TRBJ2-7, reads GAGVSQTPSNKVTEKGKYVELRCDPISGHTALYWYRQSLGQGPEFLIYFQGTGAADDSGLPNDRFFAVRPEGSVSTLKIQRTERGDSAVYLCASSFLERSYEQYFGPGTRLTVT.

The gene calls are TRBV27 and TRBJ2-7, with a tentative D call TRBD2 (6 bases). The CDR3 is made up of 15 amino acids. V lost 5 bases and J lost 0, with 14 bases in between. CDR1 is MNHEY and CDR2 is SMNVEV in the germline V gene (reference sequence). This chain's CDR3 is CASSPLSGTSYEQYF. DNA for the CDR3: TGTGCCAGCAGTCCCCTTAGCGGAACCTCCTACGAGCAGTACTTC.

This clone has only one observation. The chain is built from TRBV9 and TRBJ2-2; 7 bases are a match to TRBD2. J gave up 0 bases and V 4 bases, and 3 bases lay outside the gene matches. The length of the CDR3 is 15 residues. The germline CDR1 and CDR2 sequences are SGDLS and YYNGEE. The CDR3 reads CASSIGTTNTGELFF. For the CDR3, the DNA is TGTGCCAGCAGCATCGGGACTACGAACACCGGGGAGCTGTTTTTT.

This clone was picked up one time. The rearrangement uses TRBV19 and TRBJ2-5; D unresolved. Germline V gene lookup returns CDR1 LNHDA and CDR2 SQIVND (reference sequence). Trimming took off 2 bases at V and 3 bases at J, with 7 bases between the two ends. The CDR3 is made up of 13 amino acids. The CDR3 loop is CASSIIPKETQYF. As DNA, the CDR3 is TGTGCCAGTAGTATAATTCCGAAAGAGACCCAGTACTTC. Full variable domain (remainder filled in from reference TRBV19 and TRBJ2-5): DGGITQSPKYLFRKEGQNVTLSCEQNLNHDAMYWYRQDPGQGLRLIYYSQIVNDFQKGDIAEGYSVSREKKESFPLTVTSAQKNPTAFYLCASSIIPKETQYFGPGTRLLVL.

The rearrangement uses TRBV6-5 and TRBJ2-3, with TRBD2 identical over 8 bases. Germline values: CDR1 MNHEY, CDR2 SVGAGI. The CDR3 covers 14 residues. J was trimmed by 5 bases and V by 5 bases; bases with no gene match: 6. CDR3 amino acids: CASSAGGWGDTQYF. CDR3 DNA: TGTGCCAGCAGTGCGGGAGGTTGGGGAGATACGCAGTATTTT.

The rearrangement joins TRBV7-8 to TRBJ2-7, with TRBD2 matching 7 bases. Trimming removed 1 base from V and 3 bases from J; junction bases left unmatched: 3. Germline-derived CDR1 and CDR2 are SGHVS and FQNEAQ. The CDR3 contains 14 residues. Here the CDR3 DNA reads TGTGCCAGCAGCTTAGGAACTAGCGACTACGAGCAGTACTTC. Its protein is CASSLGTSDYEQYF.

The chain has TRBV4-2 and TRBJ2-1, with a weak D call TRBD2 (6 bases). The CDR3 sequence is 16 residues long. Trimming shortened V by 3 bases and J by 5 bases, and 17 bases separated the two germline ends. Germline CDR1 reads LGHNA; CDR2 reads YNFKEQ. The CDR3 DNA follows: TGTGCCAGCAGCCAGGCCGGAGGGACGGGGAACAATGAGCAGTTCTTC. It is translated as CASSQAGGTGNNEQFF.

This chain joins TRBV5-6 and TRBJ2-7; D may correspond to TRBD1 or TRBD2 (6 bases each). Trimming removed 0 bases at V and 5 bases at J, with 12 bases between. The germline V gene has CDR1 SGHDT and CDR2 YYEEEE. The length of the CDR3 is 14 residues. The CDR3 loop is CASSLAGAADEQYF. In DNA form, the CDR3 reads TGTGCCAGCAGCTTGGCGGGGGCAGCCGACGAGCAGTACTTC.

The rearrangement links TRBV6-4 to TRBJ2-2; TRBD2 matches at 10 bases. The length of the CDR3 is 20 residues. CDR1 MRHNA and CDR2 SNTAGT come from the germline V gene. With V trimmed by 3 bases and J by 4 bases, 17 bases remained unmatched. CDR3 coding DNA: TGTGCCAGCAGTGAGGACCCAATAGCGGGAGGAATGGAAGGCACCGGGGAGCTGTTTTTT. It codes for CASSEDPIAGGMEGTGELFF.

This chain uses TRBV28 with TRBJ1-5, with a tentative D call TRBD1 (5 bases). The CDR3 is 15 residues long. Trimming removed 7 bases from V and 6 bases from J, with 19 bases in between. CDR1 MDHEN and CDR2 SYDVKM come from the germline V gene. The CDR3 coding sequence is TGTGCCAGCATATGGCGGGGGTCCCTCATTCAGCCCCAGCATTTT. Its translation: CASIWRGSLIQPQHF.

The chain joins TRBV28 to TRBJ2-7, with TRBD2 matching over 11 bases. The CDR3 is 17 residues long. Germline V gives CDR1 MDHEN, CDR2 SYDVKM. J gave up 7 bases and V 2 bases, and 13 bases lay outside the gene matches. The CDR3 DNA reads as TGTGCCAGCAGTTTAAAAAGTCCGGGACTAGCGGCTCAGGAGCAGTACTTC. It specifies CASSLKSPGLAAQEQYF. The whole variable domain, filled in from reference TRBV28 and TRBJ2-7, reads DVKVTQSSRYLVKRTGEKVFLECVQDMDHENMFWYRQDPGLGLRLIYFSYDVKMKEKGDIPEGYSVSREKKERFSLILESASTNQTSMYLCASSLKSPGLAAQEQYFGPGTRLTVT.

The chain carries TRBV19 and TRBJ1-1; no clear D gene. The CDR3 covers 13 residues. The germline V gene has CDR1 LNHDA and CDR2 SQIVND (reference sequence). The V and J ends lost 4 bases and 5 bases respectively, with 11 bases between them. This CDR3 is CASSTVTLTEAFF. Here the CDR3 DNA reads TGTGCCAGTAGTACGGTTACACTTACTGAAGCTTTCTTT.

CDR3 region: CASSQDTGGSVGNQPQHF. The CDR3 DNA follows: TGCGCCAGCAGCCAAGATACAGGGGGTTCTGTAGGCAATCAGCCCCAGCATTTT. The chain has TRBV4-3 and TRBJ1-5; 8 nucleotides line up with TRBD1. After removal of 0 bases from V and 2 bases from J, the junction contained 9 bases not matched to a gene. Germline CDR1 is LGHNA and CDR2 is YSLEER. The CDR3 sequence is 18 residues long.

This rearrangement joins TRBV5-8 to TRBJ2-1; D gene unclear. Germline CDR1 and CDR2: SGHTS and YDEGEE. V lost 4 bases and J lost 0, with 8 bases in between. The length of the CDR3 is 14 residues. As DNA, the CDR3 is TGTGCCAGCAGCCTAGGAATCTCCTACAATGAGCAGTTCTTC. Translation: CASSLGISYNEQFF.

This sequence joins TRBV27 and TRBJ2-3; TRBD1 is a possible D gene (5 bases). V dropped 6 bases and J dropped 1 base, with 14 bases sitting between them. CDR1 and CDR2 (germline): MNHEY, SMNVEV (reference sequence). This CDR3 has 15 amino acids. The CDR3 nucleotides are TGTGCCAGCAGCCTTATCCAGACAGGCACAGATACGCAGTATTTT. It encodes CASSLIQTGTDTQYF.

The chain joins TRBV25-1 to TRBJ2-6, with unresolved D. V was cut by 5 bases and J by 0 bases, with 11 bases left in between. CDR3 size: 16 residues. Germline V gene sequence: CDR1 MGHDK, CDR2 SYGVNS. The chain's CDR3 is CASSSIKPSGANVLTF. The CDR3, as DNA: TGTGCCAGCAGTTCAATTAAACCCTCTGGGGCCAACGTCCTGACTTTC.

This chain uses TRBV7-9 with TRBJ2-7, with 9 bases fitting TRBD1. Germline V gene sequence: CDR1 SEHNR, CDR2 FQNEAQ (reference sequence). The CDR3 runs 15 residues. V trimming: 1 base; J trimming: 6 bases; junction bases outside the gene matches: 7. CDR3 loop: CASSLGRTGAGEQYF. CDR3 coding DNA: TGTGCCAGCAGCTTAGGCAGGACAGGGGCTGGCGAGCAGTACTTC. The entire variable domain, with the rest obtained from reference TRBV7-9 and TRBJ2-7, is as follows: DTGVSQNPRHKITKRGQNVTFRCDPISEHNRLYWYRQTLGQGPEFLTYFQNEAQLEKSRLLSDRFSAERPKGSFSTLEIQRTEQGDSAMYLCASSLGRTGAGEQYFGPGTRLTVT.